The 15 T cell receptor beta chains in this list originate from one sample, sequenced in a study of blood T cell repertoires in COVID-19. The protocol was immunoSEQ multiplex PCR, while the TCRdb copy is restricted to in-frame clones and leaves out a portion. The sample has 100,000 or so clones; roughly 76% are singletons. Sample: peripheral blood. Every receptor here comes from a woman in her 70s with acute or convalescent COVID-19.

With respect to this clone: At the DNA level, this CDR3 is encoded by other sequences in the same sample as well. V usage is TRBV28 and J usage is TRBJ1-1, with TRBD1 matching 11 bases. From germline, CDR1 is MDHEN and CDR2 SYDVKM. The length of the CDR3 is 16 residues. Unmatched junction bases numbered 10, after V lost 6 bases and J lost 4 bases. The CDR3 protein is CASSLLPGTGGTEAFF. The CDR3 DNA sequence: TGTGCCAGCAGCTTACTTCCCGGGACAGGGGGCACTGAAGCTTTCTTT.

This chain connects TRBV7-2 to TRBJ2-5; D perhaps matches TRBD2 (6 bases). V lost 2 bases and J 4 bases, leaving 14 bases between the germline ends. This CDR3 spans 15 amino acids. Germline V CDR1 and CDR2: SGHTA, FQGNSA. The CDR3 region is CASSLFPEGSETQYF. In DNA form, the CDR3 reads TGTGCCAGCAGCTTATTCCCGGAGGGCTCAGAGACCCAGTACTTC.

The chain is built from TRBV19 and TRBJ2-5; D might be TRBD1 (5 bases). Germline V lookup: CDR1 LNHDA, CDR2 SQIVND (reference sequence). The CDR3 has 12 amino acids. V was shortened by 9 bases and J by 1 base, with 9 bases between the two germline ends. The CDR3 region is CASGHFQETQYF. The CDR3 DNA reads as TGTGCCAGCGGACACTTCCAAGAGACCCAGTACTTC.

V is TRBV5-1 and J is TRBJ2-3; 8 bases match TRBD2. The J segment lost 4 bases and the V segment lost 4 bases, leaving 14 bases of the junction unmatched. CDR3 length: 17 residues. Germline CDR1 and CDR2: SGHRS and YFSETQ. The CDR3 nucleotides are TGCGCCAGCAGCCTGACGAAGGGCGGGGGGCCAGCAGATACGCAGTATTTT. Protein product: CASSLTKGGGPADTQYF.

The chain has TRBV7-9 and TRBJ1-1; TRBD1 might be the D (5 bases). This CDR3 comprises 14 residues. Trimming removed 5 bases at V and 4 bases at J, with 14 bases between. CDR1 and CDR2 from the germline V gene are SEHNR and FQNEAQ (reference sequence). DNA for the CDR3: TGTGCCAGCAGCCTGCAGGGTCAGTCCACTGAAGCTTTCTTT. Protein: CASSLQGQSTEAFF. The full variable domain, with the rest looked up from reference TRBV7-9 and TRBJ1-1, is DTGVSQNPRHKITKRGQNVTFRCDPISEHNRLYWYRQTLGQGPEFLTYFQNEAQLEKSRLLSDRFSAERPKGSFSTLEIQRTEQGDSAMYLCASSLQGQSTEAFFGQGTRLTVV.

The V and J genes are TRBV2 and TRBJ1-3; 8 bases are a match to TRBD1. V gave up 6 bases and J gave up 8 bases; unmatched junction bases: 6. Germline V gene sequence: CDR1 SNHLY, CDR2 FYNNEI. The CDR3 spans 13 residues. CDR3 DNA: TGTGCCAGCAGCTACACAGGGGGGGACACCATATATTTT. Encoded protein: CASSYTGGDTIYF.

The table lists this clone with a few counts. The chain couples TRBV5-1 to TRBJ2-1; tentative D call: TRBD2 (5 bases). V gave up 4 bases and J gave up 6 bases, with 14 bases separating them. The germline CDR1 and CDR2 sequences are SGHRS and YFSETQ. The CDR3 runs 14 residues. This CDR3 reads CASSGGAEINEQFF. The CDR3 DNA reads TGCGCCAGCAGCGGAGGAGCAGAGATCAATGAGCAGTTCTTC.

The V gene is TRBV3-1 (or the pseudogene TRBV3-2), the J gene TRBJ2-7; 8 positions agree with TRBD2. In germline, CDR1 is LGHDT, CDR2 YNNKEL (reference sequence). Trimming cost V 4 bases and J 3 bases; bases outside gene matches: 17. This CDR3 is 18 amino acids long. The CDR3 bases are TGTGCCAGCAGCCGAAACCAAGATCGGGGGGGGAAAAACTACGAGCAGTACTTC. This codes for CASSRNQDRGGKNYEQYF.

J is TRBJ2-7 and V is TRBV3-1 (or the pseudogene TRBV3-2), with 8 bases identical to TRBD2. J gave up 2 bases and V 2 bases, and 5 bases lay outside the gene matches. Germline V lookup: CDR1 LGHDT, CDR2 YNNKEL (reference sequence). The length of the CDR3 is 15 residues. The CDR3 DNA is TGTGCCAGCAGCCAAAACACGGGACTAGCCTACGAGCAGTACTTC. Amino acids: CASSQNTGLAYEQYF.

The genes are TRBV15 and TRBJ1-6; 9 nucleotides line up with TRBD1. Germline V lookup: CDR1 LNHNV, CDR2 YYDKDF (reference sequence). CDR3 length: 18 residues. V trimming: 0 bases; J trimming: 6 bases; junction bases outside the gene matches: 9. CDR3 coding DNA: TGTGCCACCAGCAGAGATCTAACCGGGACAGGGATTAATTCACCCCTCCACTTT. Translating gives CATSRDLTGTGINSPLHF.

J is TRBJ1-2 and V is TRBV7-2; D ambiguous. Germline lookup yields CDR1 SGHTA and CDR2 FQGNSA. Deletions cut 3 bases from V and 0 bases from J, with 11 bases between. This CDR3 region has 15 residues. As DNA, the CDR3 is TGTGCCAGCAGCTTGTTGAAGACATCTAACTATGGCTACACCTTC. Its translation: CASSLLKTSNYGYTF. Full variable domain (remainder filled in from reference TRBV7-2 and TRBJ1-2): GAGVSQSPSNKVTEKGKDVELRCDPISGHTALYWYRQSLGQGLEFLIYFQGNSAPDKSGLPSDRFSAERTGGSVSTLTIQRTQQEDSAVYLCASSLLKTSNYGYTFGSGTRLTVV.

V and J are TRBV19 and TRBJ1-2, with D possibly TRBD1 on 6 matching bases. Germline loops: CDR1 LNHDA, CDR2 SQIVND (reference sequence). Trimming stripped 6 bases from V and 2 bases from J, with 19 bases between. There are 16 residues in the CDR3. The CDR3 reads CASSTDSRWGNYGYTF. CDR3 nucleotides: TGTGCCAGTAGCACGGACAGCCGGTGGGGAAACTATGGCTACACCTTC.

The chain has TRBV9 and TRBJ1-6; 7 bases are shared with TRBD1. Germline loops: CDR1 SGDLS, CDR2 YYNGEE. The CDR3 spans 16 residues. Trimming took 0 bases from V and 5 from J; bases not matched to a gene: 5. The CDR3 nucleotides read TGTGCCAGCAGCGTAGGAGGGGGCGCCAATAATTCACCCCTCCACTTT. Translating it yields CASSVGGGANNSPLHF.

The rearrangement links TRBV14 to TRBJ2-7; D gene ambiguous. Germline CDR1 reads SGHDN; CDR2 reads FVKESK. This CDR3 is 14 amino acids long. V was clipped by 0 bases and J by 0 bases, with 6 bases between them. The DNA of the CDR3 is TGTGCCAGCAGCCAAGATCTTGTCTCCTACGAGCAGTACTTC. Its protein product is CASSQDLVSYEQYF.

V usage is TRBV7-2 and J usage is TRBJ1-2; D gene uncertain. V gave up 0 bases and J gave up 0 bases, with 5 bases separating them. The CDR3 is 14 amino acids. The germline CDR1 and CDR2 sequences are SGHTA and FQGNSA. This CDR3 is CASSLAPTNYGYTF. The CDR3 nucleotides read TGTGCCAGCAGCTTAGCCCCAACTAACTATGGCTACACCTTC.